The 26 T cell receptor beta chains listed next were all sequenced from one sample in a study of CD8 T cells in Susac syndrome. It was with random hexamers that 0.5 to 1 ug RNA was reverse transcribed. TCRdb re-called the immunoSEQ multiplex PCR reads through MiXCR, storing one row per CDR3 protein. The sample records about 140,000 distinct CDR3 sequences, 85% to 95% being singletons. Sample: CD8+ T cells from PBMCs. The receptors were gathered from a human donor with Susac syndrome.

CDR3 sequence (DNA): TGTGCCACCAGCGCTTGGGGTGATGGCTACACCTTC. This sequence encodes CATSAWGDGYTF. The chain carries TRBV24-1 and TRBJ1-2; D not certain. The germline V gene encodes CDR1 KGHDR and CDR2 SFDVKD. V dropped 7 bases and J dropped 6 bases, with 11 bases sitting between them. CDR3 length: 12 amino acids.

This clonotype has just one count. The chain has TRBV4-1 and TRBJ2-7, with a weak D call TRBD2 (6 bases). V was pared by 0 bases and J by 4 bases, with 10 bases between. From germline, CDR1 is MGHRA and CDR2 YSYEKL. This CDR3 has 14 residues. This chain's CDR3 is CASSQEGLTYEQYF. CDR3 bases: TGCGCCAGCAGCCAAGAGGGACTTACATACGAGCAGTACTTC.

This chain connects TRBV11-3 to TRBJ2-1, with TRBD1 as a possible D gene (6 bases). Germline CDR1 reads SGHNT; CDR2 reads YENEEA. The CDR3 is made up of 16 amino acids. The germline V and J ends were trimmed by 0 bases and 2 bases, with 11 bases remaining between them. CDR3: CASSLDTGSTYNEQFF. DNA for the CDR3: TGTGCCAGCAGCTTAGATACAGGGAGCACCTACAATGAGCAGTTCTTC.

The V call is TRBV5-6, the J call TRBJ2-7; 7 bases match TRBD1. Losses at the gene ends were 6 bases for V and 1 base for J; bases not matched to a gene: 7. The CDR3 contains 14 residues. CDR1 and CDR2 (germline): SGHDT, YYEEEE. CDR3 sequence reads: CASKGAPDSYEQYF. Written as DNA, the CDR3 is TGTGCCAGCAAGGGGGCCCCAGATTCCTACGAGCAGTACTTC. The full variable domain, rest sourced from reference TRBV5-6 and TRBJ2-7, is DAGVTQSPTHLIKTRGQQVTLRCSPKSGHDTVSWYQQALGQGPQFIFQYYEEEERQRGNFPDRFSGHQFPNYSSELNVNALLLGDSALYLCASKGAPDSYEQYFGPGTRLTVT.

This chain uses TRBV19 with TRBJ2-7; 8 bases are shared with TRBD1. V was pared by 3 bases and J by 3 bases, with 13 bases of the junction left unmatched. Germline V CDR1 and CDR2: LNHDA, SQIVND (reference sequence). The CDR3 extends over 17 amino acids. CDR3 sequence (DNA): TGTGCCAGTAGTATCGCCTCAGGGGGCATGAAAGACTACGAGCAGTACTTC. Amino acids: CASSIASGGMKDYEQYF. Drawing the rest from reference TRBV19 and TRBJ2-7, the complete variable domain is DGGITQSPKYLFRKEGQNVTLSCEQNLNHDAMYWYRQDPGQGLRLIYYSQIVNDFQKGDIAEGYSVSREKKESFPLTVTSAQKNPTAFYLCASSIASGGMKDYEQYFGPGTRLTVT.

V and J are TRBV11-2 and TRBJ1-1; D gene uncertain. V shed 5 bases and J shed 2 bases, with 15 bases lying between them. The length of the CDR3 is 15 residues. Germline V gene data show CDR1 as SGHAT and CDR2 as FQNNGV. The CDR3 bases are TGTGCCAGCAGCGGCCGTTCCGGGCTAAACACTGAAGCTTTCTTT. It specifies CASSGRSGLNTEAFF. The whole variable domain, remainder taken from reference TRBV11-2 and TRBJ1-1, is EAGVAQSPRYKIIEKRQSVAFWCNPISGHATLYWYQQILGQGPKLLIQFQNNGVVDDSQLPKDRFSAERLKGVDSTLKIQPAKLEDSAVYLCASSGRSGLNTEAFFGQGTRLTVV.

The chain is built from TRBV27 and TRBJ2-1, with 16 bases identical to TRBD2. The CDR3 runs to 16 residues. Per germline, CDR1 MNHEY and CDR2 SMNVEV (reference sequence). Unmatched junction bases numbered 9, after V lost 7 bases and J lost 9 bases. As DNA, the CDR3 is TGTGCCAGCAATCATCTTGGGACTAGCGGGGGGGGTGAGCAGTTCTTC. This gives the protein CASNHLGTSGGGEQFF.

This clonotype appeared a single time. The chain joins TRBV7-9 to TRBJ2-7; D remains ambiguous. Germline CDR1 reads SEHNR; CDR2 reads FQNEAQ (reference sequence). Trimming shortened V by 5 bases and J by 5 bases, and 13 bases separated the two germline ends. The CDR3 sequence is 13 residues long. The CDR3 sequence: CASSTERGDEQYF. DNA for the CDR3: TGTGCCAGCAGCACCGAGCGCGGAGACGAGCAGTACTTC.

The CDR3 nucleotides are TGTGCCAGCAGCCATCAGACCGACTACGAGCAGTACTTC. Its protein product is CASSHQTDYEQYF. The chain combines TRBV7-6 with TRBJ2-7; no firm D call. The CDR3 is 13 amino acids. V lost 5 bases to trimming and J lost 3 bases, with 11 bases between them. Germline CDR1 reads SGHVS; CDR2 reads FNYEAQ.

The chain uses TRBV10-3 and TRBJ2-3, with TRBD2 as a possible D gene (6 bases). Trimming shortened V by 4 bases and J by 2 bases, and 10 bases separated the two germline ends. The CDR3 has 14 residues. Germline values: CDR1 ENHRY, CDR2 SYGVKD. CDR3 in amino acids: CAISVGRSTDTQYF. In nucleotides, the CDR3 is TGTGCCATCAGTGTTGGGAGGTCCACAGATACGCAGTATTTT.

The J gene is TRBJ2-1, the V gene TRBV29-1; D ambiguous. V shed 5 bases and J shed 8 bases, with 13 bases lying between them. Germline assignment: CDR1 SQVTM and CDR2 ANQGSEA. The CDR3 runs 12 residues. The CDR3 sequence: CSVTAIGYEQFF. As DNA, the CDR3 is TGCAGCGTTACTGCGATCGGGTATGAGCAGTTCTTC.

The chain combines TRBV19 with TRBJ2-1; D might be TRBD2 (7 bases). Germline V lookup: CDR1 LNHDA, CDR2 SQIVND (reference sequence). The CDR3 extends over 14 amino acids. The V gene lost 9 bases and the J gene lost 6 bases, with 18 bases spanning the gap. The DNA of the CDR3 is TGTGCCAGCAGCGGGAACGGGGGCTTCAATGAGCAGTTCTTC. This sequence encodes CASSGNGGFNEQFF.

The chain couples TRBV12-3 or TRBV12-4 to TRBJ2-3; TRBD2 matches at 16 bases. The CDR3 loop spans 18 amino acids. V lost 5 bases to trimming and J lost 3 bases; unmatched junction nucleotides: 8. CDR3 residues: CASSPGTSGRATTDTQYF. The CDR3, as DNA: TGTGCCAGCAGTCCCGGGACTAGCGGGAGGGCCACGACAGATACGCAGTATTTT.

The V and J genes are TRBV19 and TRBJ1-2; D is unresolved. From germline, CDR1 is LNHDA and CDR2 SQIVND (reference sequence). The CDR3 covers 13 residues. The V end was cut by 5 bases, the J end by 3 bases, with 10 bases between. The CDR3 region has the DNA TGTGCCAGTAGTCCAGGAGAGTACTATGGCTACACCTTC. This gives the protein CASSPGEYYGYTF.

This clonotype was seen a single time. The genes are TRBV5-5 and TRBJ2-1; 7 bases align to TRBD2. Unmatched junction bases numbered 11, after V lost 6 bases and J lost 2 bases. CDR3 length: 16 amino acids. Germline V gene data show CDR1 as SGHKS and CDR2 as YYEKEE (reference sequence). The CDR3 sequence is CASTLLAAGPYNEQFF. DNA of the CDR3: TGTGCCAGCACCCTTCTAGCGGCCGGGCCCTACAATGAGCAGTTCTTC.

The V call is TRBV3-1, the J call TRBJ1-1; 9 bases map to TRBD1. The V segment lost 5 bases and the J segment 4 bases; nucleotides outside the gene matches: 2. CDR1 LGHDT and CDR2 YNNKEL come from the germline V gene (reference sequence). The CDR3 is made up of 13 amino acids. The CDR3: CASSRDRVTEAFF. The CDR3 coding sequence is TGTGCCAGCAGCAGGGACAGGGTCACTGAAGCTTTCTTT.

The CDR3 sequence is CASSLERQEDGYTF. The DNA of the CDR3 is TGTGCCAGCAGCTTGGAGAGACAGGAGGATGGCTACACCTTC. V and J are TRBV5-6 and TRBJ1-2; TRBD1 is a possible D gene (6 bases). Germline assignment: CDR1 SGHDT and CDR2 YYEEEE. Trimming shortened V by 0 bases and J by 6 bases, and 12 bases separated the two germline ends. The CDR3 is 14 residues long.

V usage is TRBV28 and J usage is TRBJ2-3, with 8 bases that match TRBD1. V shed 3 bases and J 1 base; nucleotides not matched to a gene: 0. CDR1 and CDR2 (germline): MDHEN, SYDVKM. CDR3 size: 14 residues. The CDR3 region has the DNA TGTGCCAGCAGTTTGGACAGGGGCACAGATACGCAGTATTTT. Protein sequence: CASSLDRGTDTQYF.

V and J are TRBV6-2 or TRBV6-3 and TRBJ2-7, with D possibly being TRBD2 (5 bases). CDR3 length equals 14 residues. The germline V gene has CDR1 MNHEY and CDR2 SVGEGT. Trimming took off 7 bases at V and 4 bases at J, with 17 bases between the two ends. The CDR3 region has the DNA TGTGCCAGCACGTCGGGATCCACTCCTTACGAGCAGTACTTC. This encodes CASTSGSTPYEQYF.

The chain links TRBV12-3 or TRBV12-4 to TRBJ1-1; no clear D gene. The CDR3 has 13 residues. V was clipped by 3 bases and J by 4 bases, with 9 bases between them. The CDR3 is CASSLMLGTEAFF. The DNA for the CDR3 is TGTGCCAGCAGTTTGATGTTGGGCACTGAAGCTTTCTTT.

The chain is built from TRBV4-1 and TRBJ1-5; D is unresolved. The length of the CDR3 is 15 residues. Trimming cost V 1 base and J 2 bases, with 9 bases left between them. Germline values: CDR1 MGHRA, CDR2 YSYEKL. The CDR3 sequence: CASSQAHTGNQPQHF. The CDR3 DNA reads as TGCGCCAGCAGCCAAGCACACACTGGCAATCAGCCCCAGCATTTT.

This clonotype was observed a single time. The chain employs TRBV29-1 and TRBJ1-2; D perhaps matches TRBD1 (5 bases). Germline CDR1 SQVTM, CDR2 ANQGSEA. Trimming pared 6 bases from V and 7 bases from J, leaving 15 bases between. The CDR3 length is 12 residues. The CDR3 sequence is CSVPGRGGGYTF. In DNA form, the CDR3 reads TGCAGCGTCCCCGGGAGGGGCGGTGGCTACACCTTC.

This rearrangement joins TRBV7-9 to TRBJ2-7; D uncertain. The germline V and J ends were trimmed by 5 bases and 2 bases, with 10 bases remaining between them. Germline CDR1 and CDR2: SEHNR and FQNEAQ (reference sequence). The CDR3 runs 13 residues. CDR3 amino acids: CASSQRPTYEQYF. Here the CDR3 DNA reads TGTGCCAGCAGCCAAAGGCCCACCTACGAGCAGTACTTC.

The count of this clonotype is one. The CDR3, as DNA: TGTGCCAGCAGTACAGGGGCCGATACGCAGTATTTT. This translates into CASSTGADTQYF. The V and J genes are TRBV12-3 or TRBV12-4 and TRBJ2-3; 7 positions agree with TRBD1. This CDR3 is 12 amino acids long. The junction had 2 bases not matched to a gene; V was cut back by 5 bases and J by 6 bases.

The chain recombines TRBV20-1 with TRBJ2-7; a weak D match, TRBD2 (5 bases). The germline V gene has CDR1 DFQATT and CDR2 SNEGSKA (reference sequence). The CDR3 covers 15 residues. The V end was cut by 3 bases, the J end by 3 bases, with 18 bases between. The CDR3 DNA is TGCAGTGCTAGCGAGGGCCCGGGGTCTAACTACGAGCAGTACTTC. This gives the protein CSASEGPGSNYEQYF.

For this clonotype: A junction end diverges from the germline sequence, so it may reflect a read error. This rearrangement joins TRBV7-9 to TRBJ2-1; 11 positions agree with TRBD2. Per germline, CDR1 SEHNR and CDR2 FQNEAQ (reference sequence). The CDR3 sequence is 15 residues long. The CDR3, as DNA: TGTGCCAGCACCTCCGGGACTAGCGGCCACAATGAGCAGTCCTTC. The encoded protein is CASTSGTSGHNEQSF.